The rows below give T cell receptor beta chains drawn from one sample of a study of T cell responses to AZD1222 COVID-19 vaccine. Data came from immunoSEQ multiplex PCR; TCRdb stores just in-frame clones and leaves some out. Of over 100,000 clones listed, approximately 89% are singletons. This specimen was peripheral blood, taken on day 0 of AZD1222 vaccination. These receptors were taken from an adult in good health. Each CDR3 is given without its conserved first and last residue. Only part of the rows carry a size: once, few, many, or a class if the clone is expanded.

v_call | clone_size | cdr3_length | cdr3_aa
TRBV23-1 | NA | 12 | ASSHKGPPYEQY
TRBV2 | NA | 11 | ASRPRGSQPQH
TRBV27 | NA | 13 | ASSFTGGSGNTIY
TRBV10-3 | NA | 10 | AISEQNTEAF
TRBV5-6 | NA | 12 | ASTTDRVIHEQY
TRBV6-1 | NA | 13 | ASSEPGQGTYEQY
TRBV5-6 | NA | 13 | ASTPVGVQNTEAF
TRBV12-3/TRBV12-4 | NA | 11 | ASTATGQQPQH
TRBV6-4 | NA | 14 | ASRVRGLVHTDTQY
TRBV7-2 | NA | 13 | ASSTGRGLWNEQF
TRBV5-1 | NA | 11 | ASSFGAPEAQY
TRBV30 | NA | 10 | ASRDRNYEQY
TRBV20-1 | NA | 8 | SPAVVEQF
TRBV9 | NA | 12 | ASSRGQGADTIY
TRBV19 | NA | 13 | ASSIASGGIDEQY
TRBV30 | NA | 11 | AWSPTGGYGYT
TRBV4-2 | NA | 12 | ASSQATGGETQY
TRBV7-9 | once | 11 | ASSSYGTAGYT
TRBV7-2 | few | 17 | ASSLRSAGLAGDTYEQY
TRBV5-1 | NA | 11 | ASSLTGTSPLH
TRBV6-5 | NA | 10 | ASSGQYTEAF
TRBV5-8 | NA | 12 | ASSLGTVDQPQH
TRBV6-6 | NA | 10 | ASSPNGDAKY
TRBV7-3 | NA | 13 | ASSFFAGLADTQY
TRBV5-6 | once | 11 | ASSLGQGRGYT
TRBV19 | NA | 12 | ASSISRPSYEQY